This is a list of T cell receptor beta chains from one sample in a study of CD8 T cells in ankylosing spondylitis. TCRdb re-derived calls from the 5' RACE reads in MiXCR, one entry per CDR3 protein. The top ten clones hold under 40% of a sample with a few hundred thousand distinct CDR3 sequences, over 15% of them seen once. Sequenced: blood, either unsorted or a sorted T cell fraction (not recorded which). The receptors were sampled from a male donor with ankylosing spondylitis or in good health (not recorded which). The CDR3 runs from the conserved cysteine through the conserved F or W. D genes are given only for firm matches. The size of a clone is reported for some rows only, either as once, few or many, or as a class for expanded clones.

d_gene	j_gene	v_gene	abundance	CDR3aa	CDR3nt
NA	TRBJ2-1	TRBV4-3	few	CASSQEGTGPTYNEQFF	TGCGCCAGCAGCCAAGAAGGAACAGGGCCAACCTACAATGAGCAGTTCTTC
NA	TRBJ2-2	TRBV6-1	NA	CASSGTRGATGELFF	TGTGCCAGCAGTGGAACGAGGGGGGCCACCGGGGAGCTGTTTTTT
NA	TRBJ2-7	TRBV7-3	few	CASSSTDGNYEQYF	TGTGCCAGCAGCTCCACGGACGGGAACTACGAGCAGTACTTC
NA	TRBJ2-7	TRBV4-3	many	CASSQDLNAYEQYF	TGCGCCAGCAGCCAAGATCTTAACGCATACGAGCAGTACTTC
NA	TRBJ2-7	TRBV9	few	CASSAGFEQYF	TGTGCCAGCAGCGCCGGTTTCGAGCAGTACTTC
NA	TRBJ2-1	TRBV15	many	CATSRDWGEQFF	TGTGCCACCAGCAGAGATTGGGGAGAGCAGTTCTTC
NA	TRBJ2-7	TRBV3-1	few	CASSQDRGVWQYF	TGTGCCAGCAGCCAAGATAGGGGAGTCTGGCAGTACTTC
NA	TRBJ2-5	TRBV6-2/TRBV6-3	NA	CASSYSITDGGETQYF	TGTGCCAGCAGTTACTCGATAACCGACGGTGGGGAGACCCAGTACTTC
TRBD2	TRBJ2-1	TRBV9	few	CASSEDSGSSSYNEQFF	TGTGCCAGCAGCGAGGATAGCGGGAGTAGCTCCTACAATGAGCAGTTCTTC
NA	TRBJ2-3	TRBV5-5	many	CASSLVWTATDTQYF	TGTGCCAGCAGCTTGGTTTGGACAGCCACAGATACGCAGTATTTT
NA	TRBJ2-5	TRBV6-5	many	CASRYDRKQETQYF	TGTGCCAGCAGATATGACAGAAAACAAGAGACCCAGTACTTC
NA	TRBJ2-2	TRBV4-3	many	CASSQDRGNTGELFF	TGCGCCAGCAGCCAAGATCGAGGAAACACCGGGGAGCTGTTTTTT
NA	TRBJ1-6	TRBV4-1	NA	CASSQTDLDSPLHF	TGCGCCAGCAGCCAGACAGACTTGGATTCACCCCTCCACTTT
NA	TRBJ1-4	TRBV9	NA	CASSVGVRLDEKLFF	TGTGCCAGCAGCGTAGGGGTCAGACTGGATGAAAAACTGTTTTTT
NA	TRBJ1-1	TRBV27	many	CASSLRGVNTEAFF	TGTGCCAGCAGTTTGCGAGGGGTGAACACTGAAGCTTTCTTT
NA	TRBJ2-3	TRBV9	few	CASSPTYYRGSTDTQYF	TGTGCCAGCAGCCCGACCTATTATAGAGGGTCCACAGATACGCAGTATTTT
TRBD2	TRBJ2-1	TRBV10-2	NA	CASFDTERGYNEQFF	TGCGCCAGCTTCGACACCGAGCGGGGGTACAATGAGCAGTTCTTC
NA	TRBJ2-3	TRBV27	many	CASSPSVNTDTQYF	TGTGCCAGCAGTCCTAGCGTGAACACAGATACGCAGTATTTT
NA	TRBJ2-3	TRBV4-2	NA	CASSPSEAVLNTDTQYF	TGTGCCAGCAGCCCCTCGGAGGCCGTTCTGAACACAGATACGCAGTATTTT
NA	TRBJ2-7	TRBV29-1	many	CSVNSDYEQYF	TGCAGCGTGAACAGCGACTACGAGCAGTACTTC
NA	TRBJ2-5	TRBV5-5	many	CASSHWTGSLETQYF	TGTGCCAGCAGCCACTGGACTGGGTCGTTAGAGACCCAGTACTTC
TRBD2	TRBJ2-1	TRBV5-5	few	CASMASGSPVNEQFF	TGTGCCAGCATGGCTAGCGGGAGTCCGGTCAATGAGCAGTTCTTC
NA	TRBJ2-5	TRBV15	few	CATSRAGAYDQETQYF	TGTGCCACCAGCAGGGCCGGGGCTTACGACCAAGAGACCCAGTACTTC
NA	TRBJ2-1	TRBV29-1	NA	CSVDLLVGEQFF	TGCAGCGTTGACCTCCTGGTGGGGGAGCAGTTCTTC
NA	TRBJ2-7	TRBV9	NA	CASSPTGLATYEQYF	TGTGCCAGCAGTCCGACGGGGTTAGCAACCTACGAGCAGTACTTC